The rows below give T cell receptor beta chains drawn from one sample of a study of vaccination and CD4 T cells after COVID-19. TCRdb fed the PCR reads into MiXCR, producing one record per CDR3 protein. There are some 16,000 distinct CDR3 sequences in the sample; around 74% occur only once, and over 8.5% lies in the top ten. No antigen has been identified for these receptors. Sequences were derived from CD4+ T cells from blood, cultured in vitro, sampled after SARS-CoV-2 vaccination. All receptors derive from a human donor who received a COVID-19 vaccine. The CDR3 runs from the conserved cysteine through the conserved F or W. D genes are given only for firm matches. Clone size is not always given. Where it is, it says once, few, many or a class for expanded clones.

clone size,J gene,D gene,V gene,CDR3 DNA,CDR3 protein
-,TRBJ1-2,-,TRBV20-1,TGCAGTGCTAGAGATCGAGGGGTCGCCAACTATGGCTACACCTTC,CSARDRGVANYGYTF
-,TRBJ1-5,TRBD1,TRBV19,TGTGCCAGTAGTAGCGGACAGGGAGGCCAGCCCCAGCATTTT,CASSSGQGGQPQHF
-,TRBJ1-1,-,TRBV20-1,TGCAGTGCTAGAGGGGCGGGGACTGAAGCTTTCTTT,CSARGAGTEAFF
-,TRBJ2-2,-,TRBV29-1,TGCAGCGTTAAAGTTATTTTGGCTGGCCCCTTGAACACCGGGGAGCTGTTTTTT,CSVKVILAGPLNTGELFF
-,TRBJ2-3,-,TRBV7-2,TGTGCCAGCAGCTCCCCACTTAGACCCCAGGTGAATTTT,CASSSPLRPQVNF
once,TRBJ1-3,TRBD1,TRBV5-5,TGTGCCAGCAGCCCCCCAAGGACAGGGCAGAGAAACACCATATATTTT,CASSPPRTGQRNTIYF
few,TRBJ2-5,-,TRBV24-1,TGTGCCACCAGCCTCGGTCGGGGGGCCTTCAGAGAGACCCAGTACTTC,CATSLGRGAFRETQYF
-,TRBJ2-4,TRBD1,TRBV19,TGTGCCAGTAGTGAGGGACAGGGGTGGACCAAAAACATTCAGTACTTC,CASSEGQGWTKNIQYF
-,TRBJ1-1,-,TRBV10-1,TGCGCCAGCAGTGTAGCCACTAACACTGAAGCTTTCTTT,CASSVATNTEAFF
-,TRBJ1-6,-,TRBV6-1,TGTGCCAGCCTCGAATCCAATAATTCACCCCTCCACTTT,CASLESNNSPLHF
-,TRBJ1-5,-,TRBV6-1,TGTGCCAGCAGTGAAGGGGGTCGGCAGCCCCAGCATTTT,CASSEGGRQPQHF
-,TRBJ1-1,TRBD1,TRBV30,TGTGCCTGGAGTACGCACAGGGGGAGCTTGGGTACTGAAGCTTTCTTT,CAWSTHRGSLGTEAFF